Given below is one T cell receptor (beta chain) in context. Produced via immunoSEQ multiplex PCR; TCRdb's table is partial and in-frame only. The top ten clones hold roughly 15% of a sample with hundreds of thousands of clones, nearly 90% of them seen once. CDR1 and CDR2 from the germline V gene are MNHEY and SMNVEV (reference sequence). The CDR3 is 15 amino acids. The ends lost 4 bases at V and 2 bases at J; junction bases unmatched: 4. Individuals drawn from approximately 26 US areas were about 18 to 90 years old. Clinical histories supplied by participants themselves formed the basis of cohort assignment. The source of the sample is a study of blood T cell repertoires in COVID-19.

The sample consisted of PBMCs or T cells enriched from blood (not recorded which). The chain is built from TRBV27 and TRBJ1-5; 8 nucleotides line up with TRBD1. The clonotype originates from a man aged 25 to 40 who had been exposed to COVID-19. The CDR3 region has the DNA TGTGCCAGCAGTTCCCACAGGGGGGGCAATCAGCCCCAGCATTTT. Translating it yields CASSSHRGGNQPQHF.